The T cell receptor (beta chain) under discussion was sequenced for a study of T-cell reconstitution after alpha-beta-depleted transplantation in children. V lost 0 bases and J lost 10, with 16 bases in between. The CDR3 extends over 16 amino acids. Per the germline V gene, CDR1 is LGHNA and CDR2 is YNFKEQ. It was with unique molecular identifiers that the TCRbeta library was prepared. One entry per CDR3 protein, called by TCRdb with MiXCR from the PCR reads. The sample has approximately 640,000 distinct CDR3 sequences, over 15% seen once. This clonotype was sampled from a human donor who donated a stem cell graft to a child with acute myeloid leukemia. Here the sequenced sample was PBMCs from the stem cell graft donor, taken from the stem cell graft. V and J are TRBV4-2 and TRBJ1-6, with D possibly matching TRBD1 (6 bases). The CDR3 bases are TGTGCCAGCAGCCAAGATCGGGGCAGGGGTGAATCACCCCTCCACTTT. Its protein is CASSQDRGRGESPLHF.